Below, 15 T cell receptor beta chains from the same sample are listed, as sequenced in a study of metastatic and nonmetastatic thyroid tumors. TCRdb re-analyzed the PCR reads through MiXCR. The profile shows approximately 40,000 clones, less than 50% of them singletons. All patients were untreated before thyroid surgery. Material: tumor tissue. All receptors come from a male donor with papillary thyroid cancer or a benign thyroid nodule (not recorded which). Some clones in this sample may be carry-over from other donors' samples.

This clone is deemed medium-sized. The chain is built from TRBV6-6 and TRBJ2-3; D assignment may be TRBD1 or TRBD2 (6 bases each). The CDR3 runs to 17 residues. The germline CDR1 and CDR2 sequences are MNHNY and SVGAGI (reference sequence). Between the trimmed V and J ends, which lost 8 bases and 2 bases, there was a span of 23 bases. CDR3 in amino acids: CASPFSLGGGLTDTQYF. In nucleotides, the CDR3 is TGTGCCAGCCCTTTTTCCTTAGGAGGGGGACTCACAGATACGCAGTATTTT.

The CDR3 is CASSLVTTSGYEQYF. In DNA, the CDR3 is TGTGCCAGCAGCTTAGTGACCACAAGTGGCTACGAGCAGTACTTC. The chain is built from TRBV11-2 and TRBJ2-7; D unresolved. Per germline, CDR1 SGHAT and CDR2 FQNNGV. This CDR3 is 15 amino acids long. Between the trimmed V and J ends, which lost 1 base and 3 bases, there was a span of 13 bases.

In its sample, this clone was seen a few times. V gene TRBV11-1 combines with J gene TRBJ2-1; D is ambiguous. V was trimmed by 3 bases and J by 0 bases, leaving 3 bases between them. Germline V lookup: CDR1 SGHAT, CDR2 FQDESV (reference sequence). CDR3 size: 13 residues. CDR3 in DNA: TGTGCCAGCAGCTTTGCCTCCTACAATGAGCAGTTCTTC. It encodes CASSFASYNEQFF.

This chain uses TRBV30 with TRBJ2-5, with D possibly TRBD1 on 6 matching bases. Germline V gene sequence: CDR1 GTSNPN, CDR2 SVGIG (reference sequence). Trimming took off 4 bases at V and 1 base at J, with 13 bases between the two ends. The CDR3 has 14 amino acids. The CDR3 DNA follows: TGTGCCTGGAACACGGACAGTCTCCAAGAGACCCAGTACTTC. It specifies CAWNTDSLQETQYF.

The chain couples TRBV6-1 to TRBJ1-6; the D is unclear. CDR1 and CDR2 from the germline V gene are MNHNS and SASEGT. V gave up 4 bases and J gave up 7 bases, with 8 bases separating them. There are 13 residues in the CDR3. CDR3 region: CASSGSENSPLHF. The CDR3 DNA follows: TGTGCCAGCAGTGGATCAGAAAATTCACCCCTCCACTTT.

This clone has just a few counts. The chain has TRBV7-3 and TRBJ2-3; the D gene is possibly TRBD2 (6 bases). There are 16 residues in the CDR3. Germline V gene data show CDR1 as SGHTA and CDR2 as FQGTGA. Trimming shortened V by 5 bases and J by 2 bases, and 17 bases separated the two germline ends. This CDR3 is CASSAAGSLNTDTQYF. The CDR3 bases are TGTGCCAGCAGCGCTGCGGGATCACTGAACACAGATACGCAGTATTTT.

The genes are TRBV6-4 and TRBJ2-3; 11 nucleotides align to TRBD2. Trimming removed 3 bases from V and 6 bases from J; junction bases left unmatched: 5. From germline, CDR1 is MRHNA and CDR2 SNTAGT. There are 15 residues in the CDR3. CDR3 nucleotides: TGTGCCAGCAGTGATACTAGCGGGGGATTGGATACGCAGTATTTT. It codes for CASSDTSGGLDTQYF.

In this sample, this clone turned up once. V is TRBV18 and J is TRBJ1-3, with a possible D match to TRBD1 (6 bases). From germline, CDR1 is KGHSH and CDR2 LQKENI. Trimming stripped 3 bases from V and 3 bases from J, with 12 bases between. This CDR3 is 15 amino acids long. The CDR3 reads CASSPLGTFGNTIYF. DNA for the CDR3: TGTGCCAGCTCACCTCTCGGGACATTTGGAAACACCATATATTTT.

The V gene is TRBV9, the J gene TRBJ2-5, with D perhaps assigned TRBD1 or TRBD2 (6 bases each). Germline V CDR1 and CDR2: SGDLS, YYNGEE. Trimming cost V 4 bases and J 5 bases, with 15 bases left between them. The CDR3 runs 14 residues. CDR3 region: CASSPVGGRETQYF. CDR3 DNA sequence: TGTGCCAGCAGCCCCGTTGGGGGGCGGGAGACCCAGTACTTC.

In this sample, this clone turned up a few times. The CDR3 reads CASSSPEGRGANTEAFF. CDR3 DNA: TGTGCCAGCTCATCCCCCGAGGGCAGGGGGGCGAACACTGAAGCTTTCTTT. The chain combines TRBV18 with TRBJ1-1; TRBD1 matches at 7 bases. The CDR3 runs to 17 residues. Germline V gives CDR1 KGHSH, CDR2 LQKENI. J gave up 1 base and V 5 bases, and 13 bases lay outside the gene matches.

The V gene is TRBV6-1, the J gene TRBJ2-5; TRBD1 or TRBD2 may be the D gene (5 bases each). The V end lost 0 bases, the J end lost 4 bases, and 12 bases lay between the germline ends. This CDR3 spans 15 amino acids. CDR1 is MNHNS and CDR2 is SASEGT in the germline V gene. CDR3: CASSEAPRGSETQYF. The CDR3 DNA follows: TGTGCCAGCAGTGAAGCGCCGAGGGGATCAGAGACCCAGTACTTC.

This sequence joins TRBV6-1 and TRBJ1-2, with a tentative D call TRBD1 (5 bases). V was clipped by 7 bases and J by 8 bases, with 20 bases between them. CDR3 size: 14 residues. Germline CDR1 reads MNHNS; CDR2 reads SASEGT. In nucleotides, the CDR3 is TGTGCCAGCACCCGCGTCTGGGGGTTACGGGGCTACACCTTC. It encodes CASTRVWGLRGYTF.

The chain has TRBV6-1 and TRBJ2-3, with D possibly matching TRBD2 (7 bases). The germline V and J ends were trimmed by 8 bases and 0 bases, with 15 bases remaining between them. CDR3 length: 15 amino acids. Germline lookup yields CDR1 MNHNS and CDR2 SASEGT. The CDR3 is CASGPRGGSTDTQYF. The CDR3 DNA is TGTGCCAGCGGCCCAAGGGGGGGGAGCACAGATACGCAGTATTTT.

Written as DNA, the CDR3 is TGTGCCATACCGGGACAAACCTACGAGCAGTACTTC. Protein product: CAIPGQTYEQYF. This chain uses TRBV11-3 with TRBJ2-7; possible D gene TRBD1, 6 bases. The CDR3 sequence is 12 residues long. The V gene's germline CDR1 is SGHNT and CDR2 YENEEA. Trimming left V 10 bases short and J 2 bases short, with 12 bases between.

The CDR3 DNA follows: TGTGCCAGCAGGAAGACTAGCCTATACACAGATACGCAGTATTTT. This translates into CASRKTSLYTDTQYF. The chain uses TRBV11-2 and TRBJ2-3, with 7 bases matching TRBD2. From germline, CDR1 is SGHAT and CDR2 FQNNGV. The CDR3 extends over 15 amino acids. With V trimmed by 6 bases and J by 2 bases, 8 bases remained unmatched.